Below are 8 T cell receptor beta chains sequenced from a single sample in a study of Ad26.COV2.S vaccination and SARS-CoV-2 variants. Some clones are missing from TCRdb's copy, which holds only in-frame ones; the method was immunoSEQ multiplex PCR. The table includes just over 350,000 clones, approximately 84% detected once. The sample's treatment: some 19 received Ad26.COV2.S at low or high dose, single or two shots; 5 received placebo; per-sample allocation not given. Collection of samples fell on day 63 after the first vaccine or placebo injection. This material consisted of peripheral blood, taken in a trial of Ad26.COV2.S vaccine versus placebo. The source of these receptors is a person between 18 and 65 years old who received the Ad26.COV2.S COVID-19 vaccine or a placebo.

V usage is TRBV18 and J usage is TRBJ2-1; D is possibly TRBD1 (6 bases). Deletions cut 3 bases from V and 5 bases from J, with 11 bases between. Looked up from germline, CDR1 is KGHSH and CDR2 is LQKENI. This CDR3 has 14 residues. In DNA, the CDR3 is TGTGCCAGCTCACCCACGGACAGAGACAATGAGCAGTTCTTC. This codes for CASSPTDRDNEQFF. The variable domain in full, completed from reference TRBV18 and TRBJ2-1, reads NAGVMQNPRHLVRRRGQEARLRCSPMKGHSHVYWYRQLPEEGLKFMVYLQKENIIDESGMPKERFSAEFPKEGPSILRIQQVVRGDSAAYFCASSPTDRDNEQFFGPGTRLTVL.

The V call is TRBV13, the J call TRBJ2-4, with TRBD1 as a possible D gene (5 bases). Germline values: CDR1 PRHDT, CDR2 FYEKMQ (reference sequence). The CDR3 covers 16 residues. Trimming shortened V by 1 base and J by 1 base, and 11 bases separated the two germline ends. The CDR3 DNA follows: TGTGCCAGCAGCTTAGAAGGGGCCGGGGCCAAAAACATTCAGTACTTC. Translating gives CASSLEGAGAKNIQYF.

V is TRBV19 and J is TRBJ2-7; 10 nucleotides align to TRBD2. Per germline, CDR1 LNHDA and CDR2 SQIVND (reference sequence). With 4 bases clipped from V and 2 bases from J, the junction kept 14 bases outside the gene matches. CDR3 size: 18 residues. CDR3 sequence: CASSKPRPSGRPPYEQYF. The CDR3 bases are TGTGCCAGTAGTAAACCACGCCCTAGCGGGAGACCTCCCTACGAGCAGTACTTC.

This clone has only a few counts. The gene calls are TRBV19 and TRBJ1-5; 8 bases align to TRBD1. Germline V gives CDR1 LNHDA, CDR2 SQIVND (reference sequence). V gave up 5 bases and J gave up 1 base; unmatched junction bases: 4. This CDR3 has 15 residues. For the CDR3, the DNA is TGTGCCAGTAGTCCAGGGGGCGACAGCAATCAGCCCCAGCATTTT. This sequence encodes CASSPGGDSNQPQHF.

The J gene is TRBJ2-5, the V gene TRBV30; D is possibly TRBD2 (6 bases). Germline CDR1 reads GTSNPN; CDR2 reads SVGIG (reference sequence). The CDR3 runs 14 residues. CDR3 sequence reads: CGFGLATIKETQYF. The CDR3 DNA reads as TGTGGTTTTGGGCTAGCGACTATAAAAGAGACCCAGTACTTC.

The J gene is TRBJ2-5, the V gene TRBV7-9; 9 bases are a match to TRBD2. The CDR3 is 13 residues long. In germline, CDR1 is SEHNR, CDR2 FQNEAQ (reference sequence). The junction had 1 base not matched to a gene; V was cut back by 6 bases and J by 2 bases. CDR3 nucleotides: TGTGCCAGCAGGACTAGCGGACAAGAGACCCAGTACTTC. As protein: CASRTSGQETQYF.

The chain is built from TRBV9 and TRBJ2-7; TRBD2 agrees at 8 bases. Trimming removed 0 bases from V and 6 bases from J; junction bases left unmatched: 5. The CDR3 has 14 residues. Germline CDR1 and CDR2: SGDLS and YYNGEE. The CDR3 DNA reads TGTGCCAGCAGCGTAGGCCGGGGGGGCAGCGAGCAGTACTTC. This translates into CASSVGRGGSEQYF.

The chain employs TRBV18 and TRBJ2-7; no firm D call. V was shortened by 0 bases and J by 2 bases, with 11 bases between the two germline ends. The CDR3 spans 15 residues. CDR1 is KGHSH, CDR2 LQKENI, per germline. The chain's CDR3 is CASSPPTRPPYEQYF. The CDR3 bases are TGTGCCAGCTCACCACCGACACGGCCTCCCTACGAGCAGTACTTC.